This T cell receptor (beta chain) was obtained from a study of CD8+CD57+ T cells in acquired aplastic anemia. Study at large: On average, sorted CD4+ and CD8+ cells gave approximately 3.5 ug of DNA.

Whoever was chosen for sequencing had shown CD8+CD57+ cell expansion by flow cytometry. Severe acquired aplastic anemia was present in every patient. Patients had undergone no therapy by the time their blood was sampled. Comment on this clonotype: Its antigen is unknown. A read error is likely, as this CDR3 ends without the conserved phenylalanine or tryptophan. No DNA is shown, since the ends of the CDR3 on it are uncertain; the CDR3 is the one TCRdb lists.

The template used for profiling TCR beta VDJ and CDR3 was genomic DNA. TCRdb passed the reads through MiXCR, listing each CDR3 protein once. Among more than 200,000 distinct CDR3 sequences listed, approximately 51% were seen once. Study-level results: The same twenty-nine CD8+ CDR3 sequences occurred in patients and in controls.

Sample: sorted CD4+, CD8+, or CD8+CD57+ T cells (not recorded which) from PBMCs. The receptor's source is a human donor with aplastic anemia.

CDR3 sequence reads: CASSLVGGPANT. The rearrangement joins TRBV5-1 to TRBJ2-5; the D call in the table, TRBD1, was not verified against the DNA. The CDR3 length is 12 residues, termini included. Germline CDR1 reads SGHRS; CDR2 reads YFSETQ.